Listed below are T cell receptor beta chains from one sample, sequenced in a study of T cell responses to AZD1222 COVID-19 vaccine. Profiled with immunoSEQ multiplex PCR; TCRdb holds only in-frame clones, not every one. The table includes about 150,000 clones, 92% detected once. The specimen was peripheral blood, collected 28 days after the second AZD1222 dose. These receptor sequences come from an adult who received the AZD1222 COVID-19 vaccine. Each CDR3 is given with its conserved first and last residue. The order of the fields is clone size, J gene, V gene, D gene, CDR3 DNA, CDR3 protein. The D gene is left open where the match is weak. The listing skips clone size in some rows; elsewhere it reads once, few, many or a size class.

abundance: -
j_gene: TRBJ2-2
v_gene: TRBV4-1
d_gene: -
CDR3nt: TGCGCCAGCAGCCAAGCCGGGTCTTACACCGGGGAGCTGTTTTTT
CDR3aa: CASSQAGSYTGELFF

abundance: -
j_gene: TRBJ2-1
v_gene: TRBV6-6
d_gene: TRBD1
CDR3nt: TGTGCCAGCAGTCCGGGACAGGGGCTCGGTGGCGCACGGCAGTTCTTC
CDR3aa: CASSPGQGLGGARQFF

abundance: -
j_gene: TRBJ1-2
v_gene: TRBV29-1
d_gene: -
CDR3nt: TGCAGCGTACAGGGCCAGACTAACTATGGCTACACCTTC
CDR3aa: CSVQGQTNYGYTF

abundance: once
j_gene: TRBJ2-1
v_gene: TRBV18
d_gene: -
CDR3nt: TGTGCCAGCTCACCATCAGAGGTTTACAATGAGCAGTTCTTC
CDR3aa: CASSPSEVYNEQFF

abundance: -
j_gene: TRBJ1-6
v_gene: TRBV9
d_gene: TRBD1
CDR3nt: TGTGCCAGCAGCGCATCCGGGACAGTCGACTCACCCCTCCACTTT
CDR3aa: CASSASGTVDSPLHF

abundance: -
j_gene: TRBJ1-3
v_gene: TRBV15
d_gene: -
CDR3nt: TGTGCCACCAGCGACAGGCTCTCTGGAAACACCATATATTTT
CDR3aa: CATSDRLSGNTIYF

abundance: -
j_gene: TRBJ2-6
v_gene: TRBV7-2
d_gene: -
CDR3nt: TGTGCCAGCAGCTCCGGTAGCTCTGGGGCCAACGTCCTGACTTTC
CDR3aa: CASSSGSSGANVLTF

abundance: once
j_gene: TRBJ2-2
v_gene: TRBV29-1
d_gene: -
CDR3nt: TGCAGCGTTTCGTGGCAGGGGAACACCGGGGAGCTGTTTTTT
CDR3aa: CSVSWQGNTGELFF

abundance: -
j_gene: TRBJ1-1
v_gene: TRBV5-1
d_gene: -
CDR3nt: TGCGCCAGCACCCCGGGCCTCGGGAACACTGAAGCTTTCTTT
CDR3aa: CASTPGLGNTEAFF

abundance: -
j_gene: TRBJ2-1
v_gene: TRBV7-2
d_gene: -
CDR3nt: TGTGCCAGCAGCTACGACGCCTACAATGAGCAGTTCTTC
CDR3aa: CASSYDAYNEQFF

abundance: -
j_gene: TRBJ1-2
v_gene: TRBV30
d_gene: -
CDR3nt: TGTGCCTGGAGTTGGGGGTCGGGGAATGGCTACACCTTC
CDR3aa: CAWSWGSGNGYTF

abundance: -
j_gene: TRBJ2-1
v_gene: TRBV4-1
d_gene: -
CDR3nt: TGCGCCAGCAGCTCCCCTGCCGAGCAGTTCTTC
CDR3aa: CASSSPAEQFF

abundance: -
j_gene: TRBJ2-2
v_gene: TRBV6-5
d_gene: -
CDR3nt: TGTGCCAGCAGTCCGGGACCCTCGAGCGGGGAGCTGTTTTTT
CDR3aa: CASSPGPSSGELFF

abundance: few
j_gene: TRBJ2-7
v_gene: TRBV7-3
d_gene: TRBD1
CDR3nt: TGTGCCAGCAGCTTGAATAGCGGACAGGGCCCGAAGTACTTC
CDR3aa: CASSLNSGQGPKYF

abundance: -
j_gene: TRBJ2-5
v_gene: TRBV24-1
d_gene: -
CDR3nt: TGTGCCACCAGTGCCGGGGAGACCCAGTACTTC
CDR3aa: CATSAGETQYF

abundance: -
j_gene: TRBJ2-1
v_gene: TRBV30
d_gene: -
CDR3nt: TGTGCCTGGAGGAGACTAGTGTTAGGGAATGAGCAGTTCTTC
CDR3aa: CAWRRLVLGNEQFF

abundance: -
j_gene: TRBJ1-2
v_gene: TRBV27
d_gene: -
CDR3nt: TGTGCCAGCAGTTTATCAAGAGGTACCTATGGCTACACCTTC
CDR3aa: CASSLSRGTYGYTF

abundance: -
j_gene: TRBJ1-3
v_gene: TRBV19
d_gene: TRBD1
CDR3nt: TGTGCCAGTAGTATAGATCTGACAGGGCTCATCTCTGGAAACACCATATATTTT
CDR3aa: CASSIDLTGLISGNTIYF

abundance: -
j_gene: TRBJ2-1
v_gene: TRBV6-5
d_gene: TRBD2
CDR3nt: TGTGCCAGCAGGGGGACTAGCGGGAGTATAGCTGAGCAGTTCTTC
CDR3aa: CASRGTSGSIAEQFF

abundance: -
j_gene: TRBJ1-6
v_gene: TRBV25-1
d_gene: -
CDR3nt: TGTGCCAGCAGTGAATCGGCGGGCGGAAATTCACCCCTCCACTTT
CDR3aa: CASSESAGGNSPLHF

abundance: -
j_gene: TRBJ2-1
v_gene: TRBV6-2/TRBV6-3
d_gene: TRBD2
CDR3nt: TGTGCCAGCAGTCTGACTAGCGGGATCTACAATGAGCAGTTCTTC
CDR3aa: CASSLTSGIYNEQFF

abundance: once
j_gene: TRBJ1-1
v_gene: TRBV12-3/TRBV12-4
d_gene: -
CDR3nt: TGTGCCAGCAGGGTAAGAGAAGCCACTGAAGCTTTCTTT
CDR3aa: CASRVREATEAFF

abundance: -
j_gene: TRBJ1-6
v_gene: TRBV6-5
d_gene: -
CDR3nt: TGTGCCAGCAGTTACTCGGGGAGGCTCAATGGGGCCCTCCACTTT
CDR3aa: CASSYSGRLNGALHF

abundance: -
j_gene: TRBJ2-3
v_gene: TRBV19
d_gene: TRBD2
CDR3nt: TGTGCCAGTAGTCGCGGGACTACACTAAGCACAGATACGCAGTATTTT
CDR3aa: CASSRGTTLSTDTQYF

abundance: -
j_gene: TRBJ1-6
v_gene: TRBV27
d_gene: -
CDR3nt: TGTGCCAGCAGTTTAGTCGGGGGTTCACCCCTCCACTTT
CDR3aa: CASSLVGGSPLHF

abundance: -
j_gene: TRBJ2-7
v_gene: TRBV3-1/TRBV3-2
d_gene: -
CDR3nt: TGTGCCAGCAGCCAAGAAACGAGCTATACTACTTCCTACGAGCAGTACTTC
CDR3aa: CASSQETSYTTSYEQYF

abundance: -
j_gene: TRBJ2-2
v_gene: TRBV19
d_gene: -
CDR3nt: TGTGCCAGTAGTATCCCGCGGGGGGAGCTGTTTTTT
CDR3aa: CASSIPRGELFF

abundance: -
j_gene: TRBJ2-7
v_gene: TRBV6-5
d_gene: -
CDR3nt: TGTGCCAGCAGTTACGAGGGAACCTACGAGCAGTACTTC
CDR3aa: CASSYEGTYEQYF

abundance: -
j_gene: TRBJ1-2
v_gene: TRBV6-2/TRBV6-3
d_gene: -
CDR3nt: TGTGCCAGCAGTTACTGGACGGTGTATGGCTACACCTTC
CDR3aa: CASSYWTVYGYTF

abundance: few
j_gene: TRBJ2-1
v_gene: TRBV24-1
d_gene: TRBD2
CDR3nt: TGTGCCACCAGCCTTAGCGGGAGGGCAAGCAATGAGCAGTTCTTC
CDR3aa: CATSLSGRASNEQFF

abundance: -
j_gene: TRBJ2-7
v_gene: TRBV5-6
d_gene: TRBD2
CDR3nt: TGTGCCAGCAGCTGGGGACTAGTTAGCGAGCAGTACTTC
CDR3aa: CASSWGLVSEQYF

abundance: -
j_gene: TRBJ1-3
v_gene: TRBV30
d_gene: -
CDR3nt: TGTGCCTGGAGAGGACAAAACTCTGGAAACACCATATATTTT
CDR3aa: CAWRGQNSGNTIYF

abundance: -
j_gene: TRBJ1-1
v_gene: TRBV4-3
d_gene: -
CDR3nt: TGCGCCAGCAGCCAAGGGACAGAGAGCACTGAAGCTTTCTTT
CDR3aa: CASSQGTESTEAFF

abundance: -
j_gene: TRBJ2-3
v_gene: TRBV29-1
d_gene: TRBD2
CDR3nt: TGCAGCGTTGTCGGACTAGCGGGAGGGTTAGGAGATACGCAGTATTTT
CDR3aa: CSVVGLAGGLGDTQYF

abundance: -
j_gene: TRBJ1-1
v_gene: TRBV6-5
d_gene: -
CDR3nt: TGTGCCAGCAGTTACGGCGGGGCGTTCACTGAAGCTTTCTTT
CDR3aa: CASSYGGAFTEAFF

abundance: -
j_gene: TRBJ2-5
v_gene: TRBV28
d_gene: TRBD2
CDR3nt: TGTGCCAGCAGTTACGCCGGGACTAGTCAAGAGACCCAGTACTTC
CDR3aa: CASSYAGTSQETQYF

abundance: -
j_gene: TRBJ1-1
v_gene: TRBV28
d_gene: TRBD1
CDR3nt: TGTGCCAGCAGTTTGCGACAGGGGGGCACTGAAGCTTTCTTT
CDR3aa: CASSLRQGGTEAFF

abundance: -
j_gene: TRBJ2-1
v_gene: TRBV18
d_gene: -
CDR3nt: TGTGCCAGCTCACCACAGTCGGGAGAGGTGGGGAATGAGCAGTTCTTC
CDR3aa: CASSPQSGEVGNEQFF

abundance: -
j_gene: TRBJ2-7
v_gene: TRBV7-9
d_gene: -
CDR3nt: TGTGCCAGCAGCTTAGAGGGACGGTTCGCCTACGAGCAGTACTTC
CDR3aa: CASSLEGRFAYEQYF

abundance: -
j_gene: TRBJ1-1
v_gene: TRBV5-1
d_gene: -
CDR3nt: TGCGCCAGCAGCTTGGTTGGACCCTCGAACGGTGTAAACACTGAAGCTTTCTTT
CDR3aa: CASSLVGPSNGVNTEAFF

abundance: -
j_gene: TRBJ2-1
v_gene: TRBV7-9
d_gene: -
CDR3nt: TGTGCCAGCAGCCCCAATTGGGATGAGCAGTTCTTC
CDR3aa: CASSPNWDEQFF

abundance: -
j_gene: TRBJ1-2
v_gene: TRBV29-1
d_gene: -
CDR3nt: TGCAGCGTGCTGGCCCATAACTATGGCTACACCTTC
CDR3aa: CSVLAHNYGYTF

abundance: -
j_gene: TRBJ1-2
v_gene: TRBV30
d_gene: -
CDR3nt: TGTGCCTGGAGTGTACGGACGATTTACGGCTACACCTTC
CDR3aa: CAWSVRTIYGYTF

abundance: -
j_gene: TRBJ1-3
v_gene: TRBV11-3
d_gene: -
CDR3nt: TGTGCCAGCAGCTTAGCCCGCGGACGGCCGCTCTCTGGAAACACCATATATTTT
CDR3aa: CASSLARGRPLSGNTIYF

abundance: -
j_gene: TRBJ2-2
v_gene: TRBV29-1
d_gene: TRBD1
CDR3nt: TGCAGCGTGGCCACTACAGGGGCCGGGGAGCTGTTTTTT
CDR3aa: CSVATTGAGELFF

abundance: -
j_gene: TRBJ1-5
v_gene: TRBV19
d_gene: TRBD1
CDR3nt: TGTGCCAGTAGTATAGGGACAGGGATTGGTGGGGTCCATCAGCCCCAGCATTTT
CDR3aa: CASSIGTGIGGVHQPQHF

abundance: once
j_gene: TRBJ2-1
v_gene: TRBV5-1
d_gene: TRBD2
CDR3nt: TGCGCCAGCAGCTTGGCGATGAATAGCGGGAGGCCAAGCTCCTACAATGAGCAGTTCTTC
CDR3aa: CASSLAMNSGRPSSYNEQFF

abundance: -
j_gene: TRBJ1-1
v_gene: TRBV5-1
d_gene: -
CDR3nt: TGCGCCAGCAGCCCACAGAGCATGAACACTGAAGCTTTCTTT
CDR3aa: CASSPQSMNTEAFF

abundance: -
j_gene: TRBJ2-7
v_gene: TRBV5-1
d_gene: TRBD2
CDR3nt: TGCGCCAGCAGCTTGAAGTGGAGGACAGGGGGGACTAGCGGGAGCCACGAGCAGTACTTC
CDR3aa: CASSLKWRTGGTSGSHEQYF

abundance: -
j_gene: TRBJ1-3
v_gene: TRBV15
d_gene: TRBD1
CDR3nt: TGTGCCACCAGCAGAGAACAGGGGATTGGAAACACCATATATTTT
CDR3aa: CATSREQGIGNTIYF